This passage covers 23 T cell receptor beta chains from one sample sequenced in a study of T cells in Graves' hyperthyroidism and ophthalmopathy. TCR beta CDR3 region amplification was performed from RNA transcripts. HTBI primers were the set used in a first-round RT-PCR of the TCR CDR3. TCRdb ran MiXCR on the multiplex PCR reads and lists one entry per CDR3 protein. The sample carries about 500,000 distinct CDR3 sequences, approximately 49% recorded once. The sample comprised peripheral blood or thyroid tissue (not recorded which). The receptors come from an adult woman with Graves' disease, either hyperthyroidism or ophthalmopathy (not recorded which).

This clonotype was picked up a small number of times. The chain employs TRBV15 and TRBJ2-5, with 7 positions matching TRBD2. V trimming: 3 bases; J trimming: 3 bases; junction bases outside the gene matches: 10. The CDR3 spans 16 residues. Germline lookup yields CDR1 LNHNV and CDR2 YYDKDF (reference sequence). Here the CDR3 DNA reads TGTGCCACCAGCAGGGCGGCTAGCGGAGTGGAAGAGACCCAGTACTTC. This gives the protein CATSRAASGVEETQYF.

The chain carries TRBV20-1 and TRBJ2-2; 9 bases agree with TRBD1. V gave up 5 bases and J gave up 5 bases; unmatched junction bases: 12. This CDR3 is 16 amino acids long. CDR1 is DFQATT and CDR2 is SNEGSKA in the germline V gene (reference sequence). CDR3 sequence reads: CSARPGTGIRTGELFF. CDR3 nucleotides: TGCAGTGCTCGTCCCGGGACAGGGATACGGACCGGGGAGCTGTTTTTT.

V and J are TRBV14 and TRBJ2-2; 11 bases agree with TRBD2. The germline CDR1 and CDR2 sequences are SGHDN and FVKESK. This CDR3 region has 16 residues. The junction had 6 bases not matched to a gene; V was cut back by 3 bases and J by 6 bases. CDR3 nucleotide sequence: TGTGCCAGCAGCCATCACGGACTAGCGGGTCCCGGGGAGCTGTTTTTT. Translated: CASSHHGLAGPGELFF.

The chain combines TRBV11-2 with TRBJ1-1, with a weak D call TRBD1 (5 bases). From germline, CDR1 is SGHAT and CDR2 FQNNGV. CDR3 length: 14 amino acids. V lost 8 bases, J lost 1 base, and 14 bases lay in between. The CDR3 DNA reads as TGTGCCAGCCAGGTAGAGGGGAAGAACACTGAAGCTTTCTTT. Amino acids: CASQVEGKNTEAFF. The full variable domain, its missing parts supplied by reference TRBV11-2 and TRBJ1-1, is EAGVAQSPRYKIIEKRQSVAFWCNPISGHATLYWYQQILGQGPKLLIQFQNNGVVDDSQLPKDRFSAERLKGVDSTLKIQPAKLEDSAVYLCASQVEGKNTEAFFGQGTRLTVV.

This clonotype was seen many times. This sequence joins TRBV20-1 and TRBJ1-3; D unresolved. This CDR3 comprises 16 residues. Per germline, CDR1 DFQATT and CDR2 SNEGSKA (reference sequence). V was pared by 3 bases and J by 0 bases, with 15 bases between. Here the CDR3 DNA reads TGCAGTGCTAGGAGCGACGGAGGATCCTCTGGAAACACCATATATTTT. It is translated as CSARSDGGSSGNTIYF.

Turning to this clonotype: Germline is not matched at one junction end, which may reflect a read error. The rearrangement uses TRBV20-1 and TRBJ2-5; D might be TRBD2 (6 bases). CDR3 length: 9 amino acids. CDR1 is DFQATT and CDR2 is SNEGSKA in the germline V gene (reference sequence). The DNA for the CDR3 is TGCAGTGCTGGCGGGACCCTGTACTTC. It encodes CSAGGTLYF.

This clonotype was recorded at least ten times. The chain carries TRBV7-9 and TRBJ1-1; D not certain. The V end lost 3 bases, the J end lost 6 bases, and 8 bases lay between the germline ends. The CDR3 sequence is 12 residues long. Germline CDR1 SEHNR, CDR2 FQNEAQ (reference sequence). The CDR3 protein is CASSFGESEAFF. CDR3 bases: TGTGCCAGCAGCTTTGGGGAATCTGAAGCTTTCTTT.

V gene TRBV5-1 combines with J gene TRBJ1-6; possibly TRBD1 for D (6 bases). Between the trimmed V and J ends, which lost 4 bases and 6 bases, there was a span of 14 bases. The CDR3 spans 15 residues. The germline V gene encodes CDR1 SGHRS and CDR2 YFSETQ. In DNA, the CDR3 is TGCGCCAGCAGCCCCGTCGGACAGACTAATTCACCCCTCCACTTT. It encodes CASSPVGQTNSPLHF.

V and J are TRBV7-2 and TRBJ2-5; tentatively, D is TRBD1 or TRBD2 (6 bases each). Trimming pared 5 bases from V and 3 bases from J, leaving 19 bases between. From germline, CDR1 is SGHTA and CDR2 FQGNSA. The CDR3 loop spans 16 amino acids. Here the CDR3 reads CASSVIGGSWEETQYF. The CDR3 region has the DNA TGTGCCAGCAGCGTTATCGGGGGCTCATGGGAAGAGACCCAGTACTTC.

The chain employs TRBV25-1 and TRBJ1-6, with 7 positions matching TRBD1. With V trimmed by 3 bases and J by 9 bases, 11 bases remained unmatched. The germline CDR1 and CDR2 sequences are MGHDK and SYGVNS. CDR3 length equals 16 residues. The CDR3 sequence is CASSDSVGGQPSPLHF. CDR3 sequence (DNA): TGTGCCAGCAGTGATTCCGTAGGGGGACAGCCTTCACCCCTCCACTTT. The variable domain in full, with the rest retrieved from reference TRBV25-1 and TRBJ1-6, is EADIYQTPRYLVIGTGKKITLECSQTMGHDKMYWYQQDPGMELHLIHYSYGVNSTEKGDLSSESTVSRIRTEHFPLTLESARPSHTSQYLCASSDSVGGQPSPLHFGNGTRLTVT.

This clonotype was seen only a few times. In DNA form, the CDR3 reads TGTGCCAGCAGCCGAACCGGGACAGAGAATTCACCCCTCCACTTT. As protein: CASSRTGTENSPLHF. V and J are TRBV7-9 and TRBJ1-6; 7 bases are shared with TRBD1. Germline V lookup: CDR1 SEHNR, CDR2 FQNEAQ (reference sequence). The length of the CDR3 is 15 residues. V shed 5 bases and J 7 bases; nucleotides not matched to a gene: 8.

This clonotype showed up many times. This rearrangement joins TRBV7-9 to TRBJ1-1, with D perhaps TRBD1 (5 bases). Germline V gene data show CDR1 as SEHNR and CDR2 as FQNEAQ (reference sequence). The CDR3 runs 17 residues. Trimming removed 5 bases from V and 5 bases from J, with 24 bases in between. CDR3 residues: CASSPRGPGQGGTEAFF. The DNA of the CDR3 is TGTGCCAGCAGCCCTAGGGGCCCCGGCCAGGGCGGAACTGAAGCTTTCTTT. Full variable domain (missing parts from reference TRBV7-9 and TRBJ1-1): DTGVSQNPRHKITKRGQNVTFRCDPISEHNRLYWYRQTLGQGPEFLTYFQNEAQLEKSRLLSDRFSAERPKGSFSTLEIQRTEQGDSAMYLCASSPRGPGQGGTEAFFGQGTRLTVV.

This rearrangement joins TRBV20-1 to TRBJ1-5; 7 bases line up with TRBD1. CDR1 DFQATT and CDR2 SNEGSKA come from the germline V gene (reference sequence). V lost 5 bases to trimming and J lost 7 bases; unmatched junction nucleotides: 8. This CDR3 spans 13 amino acids. CDR3 protein: CSAGYRDSQPQHF. CDR3 nucleotides: TGCAGTGCTGGGTACAGGGACAGCCAGCCCCAGCATTTT.

The V and J genes are TRBV6-5 and TRBJ2-7; D is unresolved. V was shortened by 3 bases and J by 2 bases, with 8 bases between the two germline ends. The germline CDR1 and CDR2 sequences are MNHEY and SVGAGI. The CDR3 totals 13 residues. CDR3 coding DNA: TGTGCCAGCAGTTATGCGAGAACCTACGAGCAGTACTTC. Translation: CASSYARTYEQYF.

This clonotype was seen more than once but under ten times. The chain carries TRBV7-2 and TRBJ1-2; D perhaps matches TRBD1 (5 bases). V shed 5 bases and J shed 1 base, with 14 bases lying between them. Germline lookup yields CDR1 SGHTA and CDR2 FQGNSA. The CDR3 is 15 residues long. The chain's CDR3 is CASSGGRQINYGYTF. In nucleotides, the CDR3 is TGTGCCAGCAGCGGAGGGCGACAGATTAACTATGGCTACACCTTC.

V is TRBV20-1 and J is TRBJ1-2, with D perhaps matching TRBD1 (5 bases). Trimming took 8 bases from V and 10 from J, leaving 20 bases between them. Germline V gene data show CDR1 as DFQATT and CDR2 as SNEGSKA (reference sequence). This CDR3 spans 12 amino acids. CDR3 bases: TGCAGTCCTCTGATCCCGGGACTTACCTACACCTTC. This encodes CSPLIPGLTYTF.

J is TRBJ2-5 and V is TRBV7-2; perhaps D is TRBD1 or TRBD2 (5 bases each). This CDR3 region has 14 residues. The V and J ends lost 5 bases and 2 bases respectively, with 12 bases between them. Per germline, CDR1 SGHTA and CDR2 FQGNSA. CDR3 sequence: CASSDGTLQETQYF. The DNA for the CDR3 is TGTGCCAGCAGCGACGGGACCTTACAAGAGACCCAGTACTTC.

This chain connects TRBV7-9 to TRBJ2-5, with 8 bases identical to TRBD2. The V segment lost 5 bases and the J segment 5 bases; nucleotides outside the gene matches: 13. The germline gives CDR1 SEHNR, CDR2 FQNEAQ (reference sequence). The CDR3 runs to 16 residues. The CDR3 DNA reads as TGTGCCAGCAGCCCGAACGCCGGGAGGGCGACGGAGACCCAGTACTTC. It is translated as CASSPNAGRATETQYF.

The V call is TRBV29-1, the J call TRBJ1-1; no clear D gene. The CDR3 spans 10 residues. Germline values: CDR1 SQVTM, CDR2 ANQGSEA. V was pared by 5 bases and J by 8 bases, with 9 bases between. The CDR3 nucleotides read TGCAGCGTTAGCGGTGGGGAAGCTTTCTTT. Amino acid sequence: CSVSGGEAFF.

A few counts support this clonotype. The chain recombines TRBV29-1 with TRBJ2-5; TRBD1 matches at 7 bases. The V segment lost 4 bases and the J segment 0 bases; nucleotides outside the gene matches: 2. The CDR3 totals 13 residues. The germline V gene has CDR1 SQVTM and CDR2 ANQGSEA. CDR3 protein: CSVAGGYQETQYF. CDR3 in DNA: TGCAGCGTTGCAGGGGGATACCAAGAGACCCAGTACTTC.

The CDR3: CASSLGGNQPQYF. CDR3 nucleotides: TGTGCCAGCAGCTTAGGGGGGAATCAGCCCCAGTACTTC. The chain joins TRBV7-6 to TRBJ2-5; TRBD1 or TRBD2 may be the D gene (5 bases each). The CDR3 extends over 13 amino acids. The germline gives CDR1 SGHVS, CDR2 FNYEAQ. The V end lost 1 base, the J end lost 9 bases, and 12 bases lay between the germline ends. The full variable domain, in which reference TRBV7-6 and TRBJ2-5 provide the parts outside the CDR3, is GAGVSQSPRYKVTKRGQDVALRCDPISGHVSLYWYRQALGQGPEFLTYFNYEAQQDKSGLPNDRFSAERPEGSISTLTIQRTEQRDSAMYRCASSLGGNQPQYFGPGTRLLVL.

The chain employs TRBV25-1 and TRBJ1-6; TRBD1 is a possible D gene (5 bases). The CDR3 length is 19 residues. V gave up 8 bases and J gave up 5 bases, with 28 bases separating them. CDR1 is MGHDK, CDR2 SYGVNS, per germline. CDR3 bases: TGTGCCAGCTATCAAAGGGGAAGTTACCCCGTAATAGATAATTCACCCCTCCACTTT. This encodes CASYQRGSYPVIDNSPLHF.

The chain has TRBV29-1 and TRBJ1-2, with TRBD1 matching 10 bases. V lost 4 bases, J lost 7 bases, and 3 bases stayed unmatched. Per the germline V gene, CDR1 is SQVTM and CDR2 is ANQGSEA. This CDR3 is built from 12 residues. CDR3 DNA sequence: TGCAGCGTTGCGGGGACAGGGGTTGGCTACACCTTC. Amino acid sequence: CSVAGTGVGYTF.